This is a list of T cell receptor beta chains from one sample in a study of early T cells in non-severe SARS-CoV-2 infection. TCRdb re-analysed the 5' RACE reads in MiXCR, keeping a single row per CDR3 protein. Among 25,000 to 35,000 distinct CDR3 sequences, 4.6% were seen once, and the ten largest hold around 5.9%. The sample here was whole blood, taken at baseline. The receptors stem from an adult who was a healthcare worker with PCR-confirmed SARS-CoV-2 infection or an uninfected control (not recorded which). Each CDR3 is given with its conserved first and last residue. D genes are given only for firm matches. Only some rows state a clone size, as once, few, many or a class for expanded clones.

clone_size | j_call | d_call | v_call | cdr3_aa | cdr3_nt
many | TRBJ2-2 | TRBD2 | TRBV11-3 | CASSLRRLAQGTGELFF | TGTGCCAGCAGCTTAAGGCGACTAGCGCAGGGTACCGGGGAGCTGTTTTTT
many | TRBJ2-7 | TRBD1 | TRBV27 | CASSRDRASREQYF | TGTGCCAGCAGCCGGGACAGGGCCAGCCGCGAGCAGTACTTC
many | TRBJ2-3 | . | TRBV20-1 | CSARVSPRGTDTQYF | TGCAGTGCTAGAGTTTCCCCCAGAGGTACCGATACGCAGTATTTT
many | TRBJ1-4 | . | TRBV6-6 | CASSYDSREELFF | TGTGCCAGCAGTTACGACAGCCGTGAGGAACTGTTTTTT
many | TRBJ2-7 | . | TRBV6-2/TRBV6-3 | CASSGTVGLQQYF | TGTGCCAGCAGTGGGACAGTCGGACTACAGCAGTACTTC
many | TRBJ2-2 | . | TRBV29-1 | CSVGGGRGDTGELFF | TGCAGCGTTGGGGGCGGCCGTGGAGACACCGGGGAGCTGTTTTTT
. | TRBJ2-3 | TRBD2 | TRBV14 | CASSLEQRETDTQYF | TGTGCCAGCAGCTTAGAGCAGCGGGAAACAGATACGCAGTATTTT
many | TRBJ2-1 | . | TRBV18 | CASSPPSLSNEQFF | TGTGCCAGCTCACCACCGAGTTTAAGCAATGAGCAGTTCTTC
many | TRBJ2-5 | . | TRBV7-9 | CASSLARRQGGETQYF | TGTGCCAGCAGCTTAGCTCGGCGACAAGGAGGGGAGACCCAGTACTTC
few | TRBJ2-3 | . | TRBV7-3 | CASSFGGVYTQYF | TGTGCCAGCAGCTTTGGGGGAGTGTATACGCAGTATTTT
many | TRBJ1-2 | . | TRBV12-3/TRBV12-4 | CASSHTLLTHLVRYGYTF | TGTGCCAGCAGTCACACTCTACTAACCCATCTTGTGCGCTATGGCTACACCTTC
few | TRBJ1-2 | TRBD1 | TRBV10-3 | CAISEPRTGGYTF | TGTGCCATCAGTGAACCTAGGACAGGGGGCTACACCTTC
many | TRBJ1-2 | . | TRBV20-1 | CSATETGGYGYTF | TGCAGTGCTACCGAGACAGGAGGCTATGGCTACACCTTC
many | TRBJ2-7 | TRBD2 | TRBV29-1 | CSVLERESAYEQYF | TGCAGCGTCCTTGAGCGGGAGAGCGCCTACGAGCAGTACTTC
many | TRBJ2-3 | . | TRBV12-3/TRBV12-4 | CASSLAVGDTQYF | TGTGCCAGCAGTTTAGCCGTAGGAGATACGCAGTATTTT
many | TRBJ1-1 | . | TRBV28 | CASSLADLPPEVFF | TGTGCCAGCAGTTTAGCGGACCTCCCTCCTGAAGTTTTCTTT
medium-sized | TRBJ2-6 | TRBD2 | TRBV11-3 | CASSLRTSGTSGANVLTF | TGTGCCAGCAGCTTACGGACTAGCGGGACTTCTGGGGCCAACGTCCTGACTTTC
many | TRBJ2-7 | . | TRBV18 | CASSGGTYEQYF | TGTGCCAGCTCAGGAGGGACCTACGAGCAGTACTTC
many | TRBJ2-3 | . | TRBV4-3 | CASSPEIQRANPGGDTQYF | TGCGCCAGCAGCCCCGAGATCCAGCGGGCCAATCCCGGCGGGGATACGCAGTATTTT
many | TRBJ2-3 | . | TRBV6-5 | CAARTPGTSTDTQYF | TGTGCCGCCCGCACCCCAGGGACCAGCACAGATACGCAGTATTTT
many | TRBJ2-1 | . | TRBV11-3 | CASSTRQDLYNEQFF | TGTGCCAGCAGCACAAGACAGGACCTCTACAATGAGCAGTTCTTC
many | TRBJ1-1 | TRBD1 | TRBV7-9 | CASSQGAVNTEAFF | TGTGCCAGCAGCCAGGGGGCGGTGAACACTGAAGCTTTCTTT
many | TRBJ2-1 | TRBD2 | TRBV10-3 | CALAQGGGAREQFF | TGTGCCTTGGCCCAAGGCGGGGGGGCGCGTGAGCAGTTCTTC
many | TRBJ2-7 | . | TRBV10-3 | CAIMIPDGYEQYF | TGTGCCATCATGATCCCGGACGGCTACGAGCAGTACTTC
many | TRBJ2-2 | . | TRBV19 | CASRQAGDTGELFF | TGTGCCAGTAGACAGGCGGGTGATACCGGGGAGCTGTTTTTT
few | TRBJ2-7 | TRBD1 | TRBV7-2 | CASSLTGTGDYEQYF | TGTGCCAGCAGCTTGACCGGGACAGGGGACTACGAGCAGTACTTC
. | TRBJ2-5 | . | TRBV6-5 | CASSYSPGPLRGTQYF | TGTGCCAGCAGTTACTCTCCCGGGCCCCTACGGGGGACCCAGTACTTC
many | TRBJ1-5 | TRBD1 | TRBV29-1 | CSVTGVNQPQHF | TGCAGCGTCACAGGGGTCAATCAGCCCCAGCATTTT